A selection of T cell receptor beta chains follows, all from one sample in a study of cytomegalovirus exposure and HLA in healthy donors. The protocol was immunoSEQ multiplex PCR, while the TCRdb copy is restricted to in-frame clones and leaves out a portion. The sample has around 78,000 clones, less than 85% seen once. Source material: PBMCs. These receptors were taken from a male donor in good health and CMV-seronegative. CDR3s include the opening cysteine and the closing phenylalanine or tryptophan. The D gene is left open where the match is weak. Not all rows give a size; the values are once, few, many and, for expanded clones, a class.

>TRBJ1-2|few|TRBV5-5|TRBD1
CASSRQGGTNGYTF
TGTGCCAGCAGCCGACAGGGAGGAACTAATGGCTACACCTTC
>TRBJ2-3|once|TRBV4-1|.
CASSQARGDTQYF
TGCGCCAGCAGCCAAGCAAGGGGAGATACGCAGTATTTT
>TRBJ1-5|.|TRBV19|.
CASSIRQGSQPQHF
TGTGCCAGTAGTATCAGGCAGGGAAGTCAGCCCCAGCATTTT
>TRBJ1-2|.|TRBV7-8|.
CASSLSGPAVIGGYTF
TGTGCCAGCAGCTTATCCGGTCCCGCGGTAATCGGGGGCTACACCTTC
>TRBJ2-1|.|TRBV7-2|TRBD2
CASRPRVGGGSYNEQFF
TGTGCCAGCAGACCCCGCGTCGGGGGGGGCTCCTACAATGAGCAGTTCTTC
>TRBJ2-3|.|TRBV4-2|.
CASSQEAGSITDTQYF
TGTGCCAGCAGCCAAGAAGCTGGTAGCATCACAGATACGCAGTATTTT
>TRBJ1-2|.|TRBV6-5|.
CASSFNPREEGYPF
TGTGCCAGCAGTTTCAACCCGCGGGAGGAGGGCTACCCCTTC
>TRBJ2-5|few|TRBV18|.
CASFPHRQETQYF
TGTGCCAGTTTCCCGCACAGACAAGAGACCCAGTACTTC
>TRBJ2-5|.|TRBV10-3|.
CAISEGGQVYF
TGTGCCATCAGTGAGGGAGGTCAGGTCTACTTC
>TRBJ2-4|.|TRBV6-1|.
CASSRSRGIQYF
TGTGCCAGCAGTCGATCTAGGGGCATTCAGTACTTC
>TRBJ1-2|.|TRBV20-1|.
CSAYRDGYTF
TGCAGTGCTTACAGGGATGGCTACACCTTC
>TRBJ1-5|.|TRBV6-6|.
CASSYSGGPQHF
TGTGCCAGCAGTTACTCAGGCGGTCCCCAGCATTTT
>TRBJ1-1|few|TRBV5-6|TRBD1
CASSYRDRVTEAFF
TGTGCCAGCAGCTACCGAGACAGGGTCACTGAAGCTTTCTTT
>TRBJ1-1|.|TRBV6-5|TRBD1
CASSYGMGQVNTEAFF
TGTGCCAGCAGTTACGGAATGGGACAGGTGAACACTGAAGCTTTCTTT
>TRBJ2-1|.|TRBV27|.
CASSLGLASSHEQFF
TGTGCCAGCAGTTTAGGGCTAGCGTCTTCCCATGAGCAGTTCTTC
>TRBJ2-1|.|TRBV6-4|TRBD2
CASSESSGGANEQFF
TGTGCCAGCAGTGAATCTAGCGGGGGGGCAAATGAGCAGTTCTTC
>TRBJ1-3|.|TRBV30|TRBD1
CAWGTGTNTIYF
TGTGCCTGGGGGACAGGGACGAACACCATATATTTT
>TRBJ2-3|.|TRBV18|.
CASSPSGDTQYF
TGTGCCAGCTCACCGTCGGGAGATACGCAGTATTTT
>TRBJ2-5|few|TRBV6-6|TRBD2
CASSQTSGPQETQYF
TGTGCCAGCAGCCAGACTAGCGGACCCCAAGAGACCCAGTACTTC
>TRBJ2-1|.|TRBV29-1|.
CSVVGQIGNEQFF
TGCAGCGTTGTGGGCCAAATTGGGAATGAGCAGTTCTTC
>TRBJ2-7|.|TRBV2|TRBD2
CASSEGLAGGVSYEQYF
TGTGCCAGCAGTGAGGGACTAGCGGGAGGGGTCTCCTACGAGCAGTACTTC
>TRBJ1-4|.|TRBV4-2|.
CASSLDIGEKLFF
TGTGCCAGCAGCCTAGACATTGGCGAAAAACTGTTTTTT
>TRBJ2-1|few|TRBV15|.
CATSSYNEQFF
TGTGCCACCAGCAGCTATAATGAGCAGTTCTTC
>TRBJ1-1|.|TRBV9|.
CASSRNWGPHKNMNTEAFF
TGTGCCAGCAGCCGTAATTGGGGCCCACACAAGAACATGAACACTGAAGCTTTCTTT
>TRBJ2-6|.|TRBV5-1|.
CASTPYSGANVLTF
TGCGCCAGCACCCCTTATTCTGGGGCCAACGTCCTGACTTTC
>TRBJ2-1|.|TRBV18|.
CASSPERRLSHEQFF
TGTGCCAGCTCACCAGAGCGCCGACTTAGCCATGAGCAGTTCTTC
>TRBJ2-3|once|TRBV18|.
CASSPVAGTSTDTQYF
TGTGCCAGCTCACCGGTTGCGGGTACTAGCACAGATACGCAGTATTTT
>TRBJ2-7|.|TRBV7-9|.
CASSARTSSREQYF
TGTGCCAGCAGCGCACGGACTTCTTCCCGCGAGCAGTACTTC
>TRBJ1-1|.|TRBV6-5|TRBD1
CASSFGTGNTEAFF
TGTGCCAGCAGCTTCGGGACAGGGAACACTGAAGCTTTCTTT
>TRBJ1-1|few|TRBV7-9|TRBD1
CASSTSGGYDTEAFF
TGTGCCAGCAGCACCTCAGGGGGCTACGACACTGAAGCTTTCTTT
>TRBJ2-7|.|TRBV10-3|TRBD1
CAISGNRGQTSYEQYF
TGTGCCATCAGCGGCAACAGGGGCCAGACCTCCTACGAGCAGTACTTC
>TRBJ1-2|once|TRBV30|TRBD1
CAWRHPGQYNYGYTF
TGTGCCTGGAGGCATCCGGGACAGTATAACTATGGCTACACCTTC
>TRBJ2-1|.|TRBV10-3|.
CAIRDTTDEQFF
TGTGCCATCAGGGACACAACCGATGAGCAGTTCTTC
>TRBJ2-6|.|TRBV6-1|.
CASSSDWAGANVLTF
TGTGCCAGCAGTTCTGACTGGGCTGGGGCCAACGTCCTGACTTTC
>TRBJ2-1|.|TRBV6-9|TRBD2
CASSDYGLAGGSSYNEQFF
TGTGCCAGCAGTGATTACGGACTAGCGGGAGGGAGCTCCTACAATGAGCAGTTCTTC
>TRBJ1-1|.|TRBV18|.
CASSPPGSYTEAFF
TGTGCCAGCTCACCGCCAGGGTCGTACACTGAAGCTTTCTTT
>TRBJ1-5|.|TRBV6-9|.
CASSYGRGDNQPQHF
TGTGCCAGCAGTTATGGGCGCGGGGACAATCAGCCCCAGCATTTT
>TRBJ2-5|.|TRBV7-6|TRBD1
CASSPDRGLGTQYF
TGTGCCAGCAGCCCCGACAGGGGTTTGGGGACCCAGTACTTC
>TRBJ2-5|few|TRBV5-1|TRBD1
CASSLGRGKETQYF
TGCGCCAGCAGCTTGGGCAGGGGGAAAGAGACCCAGTACTTC
>TRBJ1-1|.|TRBV6-1|.
CASSEVRVEAFF
TGTGCCAGCAGTGAGGTTCGGGTTGAAGCTTTCTTT
>TRBJ1-2|.|TRBV2|.
CASSETGNYGYTF
TGTGCCAGCAGTGAAACAGGGAACTATGGCTACACCTTC
>TRBJ2-7|.|TRBV6-6|.
CASSYSKAALEQYF
TGTGCCAGCAGTTACTCGAAAGCAGCGCTCGAGCAGTACTTC
>TRBJ2-7|.|TRBV5-1|.
CASSLDISGRSYEQYF
TGCGCCAGCAGCTTGGATATTTCAGGTCGCTCCTACGAGCAGTACTTC
>TRBJ1-2|once|TRBV7-9|.
CASTVRGSGYTF
TGTGCCAGCACCGTCCGAGGAAGTGGCTACACCTTC
>TRBJ2-3|few|TRBV4-1|.
CASSQDGGRDTQYF
TGCGCCAGCAGCCAAGATGGAGGTAGAGATACGCAGTATTTT
>TRBJ2-1|.|TRBV5-4|TRBD1
CASSGRGRLSNEQFF
TGTGCCAGCAGCGGAAGGGGGCGTTTGTCCAATGAGCAGTTCTTC
>TRBJ1-2|few|TRBV9|TRBD1
CASSVGVGTANYYGYTF
TGTGCCAGCAGCGTAGGGGTCGGGACAGCTAATTACTATGGCTACACCTTC
>TRBJ2-1|.|TRBV18|.
CASSLASGRKSEQFF
TGTGCCAGCTCCCTCGCCAGCGGGCGGAAGAGTGAGCAGTTCTTC
>TRBJ2-1|.|TRBV6-5|.
CASSYSQGLYNEQFF
TGTGCCAGCAGTTACTCCCAGGGGCTATACAATGAGCAGTTCTTC
>TRBJ2-7|.|TRBV11-2|.
CASGLYEQYF
TGTGCCAGCGGACTCTACGAGCAGTACTTC
>TRBJ1-2|.|TRBV18|.
CASSPTQRGLGYTF
TGTGCCAGCTCACCTACCCAGCGGGGGCTTGGCTACACCTTC
>TRBJ2-1|.|TRBV28|.
CASRASGYNEQFF
TGTGCCAGCCGTGCCAGCGGTTACAATGAGCAGTTCTTC
>TRBJ1-2|few|TRBV29-1|TRBD1
CSVFSGQGSYGYPF
TGCAGCGTTTTTTCGGGACAGGGGAGCTATGGCTACCCCTTC
>TRBJ1-4|.|TRBV9|.
CASSVGLNRGQEKLFF
TGTGCCAGCAGCGTAGGGTTGAATAGGGGTCAGGAAAAACTGTTTTTT